These 20 T cell receptor beta chains share one sample of origin, sequenced in a study of blood T cell repertoires in COVID-19. Clones were sequenced by immunoSEQ multiplex PCR, and TCRdb holds only the in-frame ones, with some missing. The table has over 95,000 clones, 81% seen once. The material sequenced was peripheral blood. Every receptor here comes from a human donor in a cohort sampled during active COVID-19.

The chain links TRBV11-3 to TRBJ2-2, with unresolved D. The V gene lost 5 bases and the J gene lost 4 bases, with 8 bases spanning the gap. Germline loops: CDR1 SGHNT, CDR2 YENEEA. The CDR3 is 13 amino acids. DNA of the CDR3: TGTGCCAGCAGCCTCGGGTTCACCGGGGAGCTGTTTTTT. This gives the protein CASSLGFTGELFF.

This clone was observed a single time. V and J are TRBV3-1 (or the pseudogene TRBV3-2) and TRBJ1-2; 8 bases line up with TRBD1. V lost 4 bases and J lost 7; bases outside the gene matches: 8. Germline V CDR1 and CDR2: LGHDT, YNNKEL (reference sequence). The CDR3 is 14 amino acids. The DNA for the CDR3 is TGTGCCAGCAGCCCGACGACAGGGGCGAGTGGCTACACCTTC. This translates into CASSPTTGASGYTF.

The chain carries TRBV9 and TRBJ1-4, with 10 bases aligning to TRBD1. Losses at the gene ends were 4 bases for V and 3 bases for J; bases not matched to a gene: 3. Per the germline V gene, CDR1 is SGDLS and CDR2 is YYNGEE. The CDR3 has 15 residues. CDR3 in DNA: TGTGCCAGCAGCCCCGGACAGGGGGCTAATGAAAAACTGTTTTTT. Translation: CASSPGQGANEKLFF. The variable domain in full, with the rest retrieved from reference TRBV9 and TRBJ1-4, is DSGVTQTPKHLITATGQRVTLRCSPRSGDLSVYWYQQSLDQGLQFLIQYYNGEERAKGNILERFSAQQFPDLHSELNLSSLELGDSALYFCASSPGQGANEKLFFGSGTQLSVL.

The gene calls are TRBV6-5 and TRBJ1-1, with TRBD1 as a possible D gene (5 bases). CDR3 length equals 15 residues. Per germline, CDR1 MNHEY and CDR2 SVGAGI. Trimming left V 6 bases short and J 4 bases short, with 18 bases between. In nucleotides, the CDR3 is TGTGCCAGCAGAACCAATGGGGCCGGCCCCACTGAAGCTTTCTTT. It specifies CASRTNGAGPTEAFF.

This clone was observed a few times. V is TRBV7-8 and J is TRBJ1-4; D remains unclear. The CDR3 spans 18 residues. Trimming left V 0 bases short and J 0 bases short, with 14 bases between. Germline V gene sequence: CDR1 SGHVS, CDR2 FQNEAQ. The CDR3 DNA is TGTGCCAGCAGCTTAGCGCTGGGCGGAGGTGCAACTAATGAAAAACTGTTTTTT. Translation gives CASSLALGGGATNEKLFF.

V usage is TRBV7-8 and J usage is TRBJ1-4; D perhaps matches TRBD1 (5 bases). The V and J ends lost 3 bases and 0 bases respectively, with 11 bases between them. This CDR3 is 16 amino acids long. CDR1 is SGHVS, CDR2 FQNEAQ, per germline. The CDR3 DNA sequence: TGTGCCAGCAGCTTGGGGCAGAGAGCAACTAATGAAAAACTGTTTTTT. Translated: CASSLGQRATNEKLFF.

This clone came up a few times. This chain connects TRBV18 to TRBJ1-5, with 7 bases fitting TRBD1. From germline, CDR1 is KGHSH and CDR2 LQKENI. The ends lost 3 bases at V and 2 bases at J; junction bases unmatched: 7. This CDR3 is 16 amino acids long. The CDR3 nucleotides read TGTGCCAGCTCACCCCCACAGGGGAAGGGCAATCAGCCCCAGCATTTT. It is translated as CASSPPQGKGNQPQHF.

This clone appeared a few times. This chain joins TRBV5-1 and TRBJ1-2; weak D call: TRBD1 (5 bases). V shed 3 bases and J shed 8 bases, with 14 bases lying between them. CDR3 length: 13 amino acids. Germline V gene data show CDR1 as SGHRS and CDR2 as YFSETQ. The CDR3 DNA sequence: TGCGCCAGCAGCTCACGCTCCGGGGGAGGCTACACCTTC. Translating gives CASSSRSGGGYTF.

The chain uses TRBV21-1 and TRBJ2-7; the table gives TRBD2 as D, unverified against the DNA. TRBV21-1 is an annotated pseudogene. The CDR3 runs 16 residues. CDR3 loop: CASSSPGGSHSYEQYF. The CDR3 DNA follows: TGTGCCAGCAGCAGCCCTGGCGGGAGTCACTCCTACGAGCAGTACTTC.

CDR3 residues: CASSQNGNTEAFF. CDR3 bases: TGTGCCAGCTCCCAAAACGGGAACACTGAAGCTTTCTTT. The gene calls are TRBV18 and TRBJ1-1; D remains unclear. CDR3 size: 13 residues. V was clipped by 6 bases and J by 1 base, with 9 bases between them. Germline-derived CDR1 and CDR2 are KGHSH and LQKENI.

CDR3 in DNA: TGTGCCAGCAGTTACTCGCGGGGGAACTACGAGCAGTACTTC. Its protein product is CASSYSRGNYEQYF. The gene calls are TRBV6-5 and TRBJ2-7, with TRBD2 matching over 7 bases. CDR1 MNHEY and CDR2 SVGAGI come from the germline V gene. J was trimmed by 3 bases and V by 0 bases; bases with no gene match: 2. The CDR3 totals 14 residues.

The chain uses TRBV9 and TRBJ2-2; 8 bases agree with TRBD1. Germline V lookup: CDR1 SGDLS, CDR2 YYNGEE. V shed 3 bases and J 5 bases; nucleotides not matched to a gene: 3. The CDR3 length is 14 residues. The CDR3 nucleotides read TGTGCCAGCAGCGAGACAGGGGCTACCGGGGAGCTGTTTTTT. This translates into CASSETGATGELFF.

This sequence joins TRBV5-1 and TRBJ2-6; 7 positions agree with TRBD1. Per the germline V gene, CDR1 is SGHRS and CDR2 is YFSETQ. With 4 bases clipped from V and 2 bases from J, the junction kept 6 bases outside the gene matches. This CDR3 has 16 amino acids. CDR3 region: CASSGITGAGANVLTF. For the CDR3, the DNA is TGCGCCAGCAGCGGAATTACAGGGGCTGGGGCCAACGTCCTGACTTTC. Filled out from reference TRBV5-1 and TRBJ2-6, the complete variable domain reads KAGVTQTPRYLIKTRGQQVTLSCSPISGHRSVSWYQQTPGQGLQFLFEYFSETQRNKGNFPGRFSGRQFSNSRSEMNVSTLELGDSALYLCASSGITGAGANVLTFGAGSRLTVL.

The chain carries TRBV7-2 and TRBJ1-6; a possible D gene is TRBD1 (6 bases). CDR3 length: 14 residues. V gave up 4 bases and J gave up 7 bases, with 11 bases separating them. Germline CDR1 is SGHTA and CDR2 is FQGNSA. As DNA, the CDR3 is TGTGCCAGCAGCTCCCTGCAGGGGAATTCACCCCTCCACTTT. Its translation: CASSSLQGNSPLHF. Full variable domain (rest looked up from reference TRBV7-2 and TRBJ1-6): GAGVSQSPSNKVTEKGKDVELRCDPISGHTALYWYRQSLGQGLEFLIYFQGNSAPDKSGLPSDRFSAERTGGSVSTLTIQRTQQEDSAVYLCASSSLQGNSPLHFGNGTRLTVT.

This clone was seen only a few times. The chain carries TRBV6-2 or TRBV6-3 and TRBJ1-5, with 7 positions matching TRBD1. The trim removed 6 bases at V and 3 bases at J, leaving 8 bases unmatched. CDR3 length: 15 residues. Germline lookup yields CDR1 MNHEY and CDR2 SVGEGT. CDR3: CASRPHGTDNQPQHF. CDR3 DNA: TGTGCCAGCAGACCTCACGGGACAGACAATCAGCCCCAGCATTTT.

The chain is built from TRBV6-5 and TRBJ1-2, with TRBD1 identical over 7 bases. The germline CDR1 and CDR2 sequences are MNHEY and SVGAGI. The J segment lost 3 bases and the V segment lost 2 bases, leaving 0 bases of the junction unmatched. The CDR3 sequence is 13 residues long. In nucleotides, the CDR3 is TGTGCCAGCAGTTACGGACAGGACTATGGCTACACCTTC. This translates into CASSYGQDYGYTF.

V gene TRBV6-2 or TRBV6-3 combines with J gene TRBJ2-7, with 7 bases lining up with TRBD1. The CDR3 totals 15 residues. V trimming: 1 base; J trimming: 1 base; junction bases outside the gene matches: 4. Germline values: CDR1 MNHEY, CDR2 SVGEGT. The CDR3 DNA is TGTGCCAGCAGTTACTTGGGACAGAAGTCCTACGAGCAGTACTTC. This translates into CASSYLGQKSYEQYF.

The chain employs TRBV6-2 or TRBV6-3 and TRBJ1-1; D gene ambiguous. This CDR3 spans 13 amino acids. Germline assignment: CDR1 MNHEY and CDR2 SVGEGT. Trimming left V 2 bases short and J 4 bases short, with 8 bases between. CDR3 residues: CASSYLAGTEAFF. The CDR3 nucleotides are TGTGCCAGCAGTTACCTCGCGGGCACTGAAGCTTTCTTT.

The CDR3 DNA follows: TGTGCCAGCAGTGGTGGGGACAGCCGGGAGACCCAGTACTTC. Its protein is CASSGGDSRETQYF. V is TRBV6-1 and J is TRBJ2-5, with 7 bases identical to TRBD1. This CDR3 contains 14 residues. V dropped 4 bases and J dropped 5; count of bases not matched to a gene: 7. CDR1 and CDR2 (germline): MNHNS, SASEGT.

The rearrangement joins TRBV6-4 to TRBJ1-1; 7 bases map to TRBD1. This CDR3 contains 14 residues. The ends lost 7 bases at V and 1 base at J; junction bases unmatched: 6. Germline V CDR1 and CDR2: MRHNA, SNTAGT. The CDR3 is CASKPGQSNTEAFF. Here the CDR3 DNA reads TGTGCCAGCAAACCGGGACAGTCGAACACTGAAGCTTTCTTT.